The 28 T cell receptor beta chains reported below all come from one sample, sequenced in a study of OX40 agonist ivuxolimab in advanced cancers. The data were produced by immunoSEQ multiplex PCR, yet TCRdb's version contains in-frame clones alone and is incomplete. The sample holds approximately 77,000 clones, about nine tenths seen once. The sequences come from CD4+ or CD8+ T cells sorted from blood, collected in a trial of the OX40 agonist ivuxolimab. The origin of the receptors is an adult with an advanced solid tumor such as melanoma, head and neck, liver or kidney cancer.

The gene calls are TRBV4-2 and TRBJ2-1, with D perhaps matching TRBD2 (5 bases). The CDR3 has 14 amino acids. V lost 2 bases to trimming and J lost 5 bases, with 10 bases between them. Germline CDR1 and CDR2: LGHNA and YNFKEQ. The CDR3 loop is CASSQQARDNEQFF. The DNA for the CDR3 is TGTGCCAGCAGCCAACAAGCGAGGGACAATGAGCAGTTCTTC.

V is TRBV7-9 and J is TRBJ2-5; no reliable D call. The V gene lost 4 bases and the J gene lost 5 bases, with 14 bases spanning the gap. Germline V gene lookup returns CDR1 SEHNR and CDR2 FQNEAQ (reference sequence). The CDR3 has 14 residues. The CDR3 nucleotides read TGTGCCAGCAGCTCCTCCACGGTGTGGGAGACCCAGTACTTC. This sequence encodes CASSSSTVWETQYF.

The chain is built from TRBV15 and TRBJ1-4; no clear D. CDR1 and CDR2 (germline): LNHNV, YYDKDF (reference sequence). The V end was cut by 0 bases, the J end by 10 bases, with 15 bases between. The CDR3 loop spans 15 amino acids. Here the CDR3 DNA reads TGTGCCACCAGCAGAGATCCGAGGACTGGTGTAAAACTGTTTTTT. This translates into CATSRDPRTGVKLFF.

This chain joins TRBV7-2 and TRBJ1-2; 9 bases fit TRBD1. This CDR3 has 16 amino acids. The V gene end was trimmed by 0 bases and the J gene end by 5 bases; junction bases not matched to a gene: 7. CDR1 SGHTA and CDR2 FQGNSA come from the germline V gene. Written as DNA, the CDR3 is TGTGCCAGCAGCTTAGCGTGGACAGGGGAGGGGTATGGCTACACCTTC. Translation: CASSLAWTGEGYGYTF.

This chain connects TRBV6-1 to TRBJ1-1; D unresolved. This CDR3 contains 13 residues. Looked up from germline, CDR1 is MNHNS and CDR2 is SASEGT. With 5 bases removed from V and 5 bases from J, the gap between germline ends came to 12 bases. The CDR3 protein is CASSRIMETEAFF. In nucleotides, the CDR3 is TGTGCCAGCAGTCGTATCATGGAGACTGAAGCTTTCTTT.

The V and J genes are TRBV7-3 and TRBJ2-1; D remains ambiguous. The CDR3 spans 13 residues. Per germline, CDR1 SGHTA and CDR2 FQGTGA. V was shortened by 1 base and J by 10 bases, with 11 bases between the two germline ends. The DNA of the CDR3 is TGTGCCAGCAGCTTAATGGTTGCCGAAGAGCAGTTCTTC. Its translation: CASSLMVAEEQFF.

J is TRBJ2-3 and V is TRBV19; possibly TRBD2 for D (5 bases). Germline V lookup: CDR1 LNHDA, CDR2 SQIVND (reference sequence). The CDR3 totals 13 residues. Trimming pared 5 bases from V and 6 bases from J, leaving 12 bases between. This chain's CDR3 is CASSVTRRDTQYF. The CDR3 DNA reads TGTGCCAGTAGTGTAACTAGGCGGGATACGCAGTATTTT.

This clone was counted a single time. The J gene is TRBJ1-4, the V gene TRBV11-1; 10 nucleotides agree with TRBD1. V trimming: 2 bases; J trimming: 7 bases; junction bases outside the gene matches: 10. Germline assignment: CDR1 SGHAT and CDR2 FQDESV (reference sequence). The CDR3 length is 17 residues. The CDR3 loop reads CASSLMGGQGIGEKLFF. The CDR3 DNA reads TGTGCCAGCAGCTTAATGGGGGGACAGGGGATTGGTGAAAAACTGTTTTTT.

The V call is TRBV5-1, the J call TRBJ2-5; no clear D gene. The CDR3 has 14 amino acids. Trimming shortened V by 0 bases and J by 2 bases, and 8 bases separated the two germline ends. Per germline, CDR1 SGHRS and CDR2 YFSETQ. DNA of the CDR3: TGCGCCAGCAGCTTGGCCGGTGGGCAAGAGACCCAGTACTTC. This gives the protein CASSLAGGQETQYF.

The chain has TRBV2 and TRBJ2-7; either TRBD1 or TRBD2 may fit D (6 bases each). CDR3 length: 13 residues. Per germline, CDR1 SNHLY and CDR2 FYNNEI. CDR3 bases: TGTGCGTGGGGGGCAGAACCATACTACGAGCAGTACTTC. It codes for CAWGAEPYYEQYF.

CDR3 sequence reads: CASSLVLGNTEAFF. CDR3 nucleotide sequence: TGTGCCAGCAGCTTAGTTTTAGGAAACACTGAAGCTTTCTTT. The V and J genes are TRBV7-9 and TRBJ1-1; no firm D call. V was trimmed by 1 base and J by 2 bases, leaving 8 bases between them. There are 14 residues in the CDR3. Germline V gene sequence: CDR1 SEHNR, CDR2 FQNEAQ (reference sequence). Filled out from reference TRBV7-9 and TRBJ1-1, the complete variable domain reads DTGVSQNPRHKITKRGQNVTFRCDPISEHNRLYWYRQTLGQGPEFLTYFQNEAQLEKSRLLSDRFSAERPKGSFSTLEIQRTEQGDSAMYLCASSLVLGNTEAFFGQGTRLTVV.

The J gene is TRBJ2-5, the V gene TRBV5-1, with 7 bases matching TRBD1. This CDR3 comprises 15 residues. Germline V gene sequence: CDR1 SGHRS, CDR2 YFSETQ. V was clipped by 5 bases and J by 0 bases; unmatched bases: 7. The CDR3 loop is CASRPNTGDQETQYF. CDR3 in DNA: TGCGCCAGCAGACCTAACACAGGGGACCAAGAGACCCAGTACTTC. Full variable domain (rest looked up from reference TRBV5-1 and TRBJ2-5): KAGVTQTPRYLIKTRGQQVTLSCSPISGHRSVSWYQQTPGQGLQFLFEYFSETQRNKGNFPGRFSGRQFSNSRSEMNVSTLELGDSALYLCASRPNTGDQETQYFGPGTRLLVL.

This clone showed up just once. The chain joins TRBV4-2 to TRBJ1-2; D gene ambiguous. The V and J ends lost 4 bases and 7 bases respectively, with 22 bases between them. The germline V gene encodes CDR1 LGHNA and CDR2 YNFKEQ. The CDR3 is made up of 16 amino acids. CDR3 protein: CASSPRTRANSFGYTF. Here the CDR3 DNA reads TGTGCCAGCAGCCCCCGCACTAGGGCCAATTCCTTTGGCTACACCTTC.

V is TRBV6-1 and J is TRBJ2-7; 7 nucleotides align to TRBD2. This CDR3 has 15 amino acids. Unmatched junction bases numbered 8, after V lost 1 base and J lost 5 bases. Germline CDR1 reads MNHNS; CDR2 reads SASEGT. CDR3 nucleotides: TGTGCCAGCAGTGAAGAGGGAGGGAGACCCCACGAGCAGTACTTC. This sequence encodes CASSEEGGRPHEQYF.

The CDR3 here is CASSLPSGNTGELFF. In DNA form, the CDR3 reads TGTGCCAGCAGCTTGCCTAGCGGAAACACCGGGGAGCTGTTTTTT. The rearrangement joins TRBV5-6 to TRBJ2-2, with 7 bases matching TRBD2. Germline lookup yields CDR1 SGHDT and CDR2 YYEEEE. This CDR3 comprises 15 residues. V was pared by 1 base and J by 2 bases, with 2 bases of the junction left unmatched. The variable domain in full, completed from reference TRBV5-6 and TRBJ2-2, reads DAGVTQSPTHLIKTRGQQVTLRCSPKSGHDTVSWYQQALGQGPQFIFQYYEEEERQRGNFPDRFSGHQFPNYSSELNVNALLLGDSALYLCASSLPSGNTGELFFGEGSRLTVL.

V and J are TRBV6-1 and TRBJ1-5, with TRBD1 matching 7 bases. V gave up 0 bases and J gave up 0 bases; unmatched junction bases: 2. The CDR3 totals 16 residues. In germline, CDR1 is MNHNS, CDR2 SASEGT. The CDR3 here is CASSEATGYSNQPQHF. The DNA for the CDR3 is TGTGCCAGCAGTGAAGCGACAGGGTATAGCAATCAGCCCCAGCATTTT.

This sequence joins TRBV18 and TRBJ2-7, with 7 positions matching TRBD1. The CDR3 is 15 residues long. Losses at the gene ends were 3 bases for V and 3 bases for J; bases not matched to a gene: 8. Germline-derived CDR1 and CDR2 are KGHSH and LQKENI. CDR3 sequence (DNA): TGTGCCAGCTCACCTCGTACGGGGACAGTCTACGAGCAGTACTTC. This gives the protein CASSPRTGTVYEQYF.

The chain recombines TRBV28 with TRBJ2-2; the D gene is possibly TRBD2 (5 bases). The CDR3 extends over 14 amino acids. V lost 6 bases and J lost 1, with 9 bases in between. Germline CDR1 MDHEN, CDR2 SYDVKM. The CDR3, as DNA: TGTGCCAGCAGCAAGGACTGGAACACCGGGGAGCTGTTTTTT. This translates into CASSKDWNTGELFF.

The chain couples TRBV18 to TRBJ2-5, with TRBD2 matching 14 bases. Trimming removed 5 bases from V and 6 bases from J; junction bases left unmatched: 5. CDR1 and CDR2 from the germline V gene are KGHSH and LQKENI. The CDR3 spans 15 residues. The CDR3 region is CASSSGTSGSQTQYF. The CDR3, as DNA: TGTGCCAGCTCATCCGGGACTAGCGGGAGTCAGACCCAGTACTTC.

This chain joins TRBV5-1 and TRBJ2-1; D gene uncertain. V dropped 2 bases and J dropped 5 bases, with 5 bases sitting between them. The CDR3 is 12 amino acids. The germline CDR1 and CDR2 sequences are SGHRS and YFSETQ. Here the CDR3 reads CASSFGHNEQFF. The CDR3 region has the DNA TGCGCCAGCAGCTTCGGCCACAATGAGCAGTTCTTC.

Here the CDR3 DNA reads TGTGCCAGCAGCCCCTTAGCGACTAGTCAAGAGACCCAGTACTTC. It encodes CASSPLATSQETQYF. The chain combines TRBV9 with TRBJ2-5, with a weak D call TRBD2 (6 bases). The germline V and J ends were trimmed by 4 bases and 2 bases, with 15 bases remaining between them. Per germline, CDR1 SGDLS and CDR2 YYNGEE. The CDR3 loop spans 15 amino acids.

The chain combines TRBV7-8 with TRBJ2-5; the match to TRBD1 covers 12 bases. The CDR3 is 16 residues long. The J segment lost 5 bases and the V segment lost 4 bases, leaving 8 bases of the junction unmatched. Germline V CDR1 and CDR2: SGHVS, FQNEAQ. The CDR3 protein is CASSSPNGTGGETQYF. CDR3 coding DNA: TGTGCCAGCAGCTCGCCCAACGGGACAGGGGGCGAGACCCAGTACTTC.

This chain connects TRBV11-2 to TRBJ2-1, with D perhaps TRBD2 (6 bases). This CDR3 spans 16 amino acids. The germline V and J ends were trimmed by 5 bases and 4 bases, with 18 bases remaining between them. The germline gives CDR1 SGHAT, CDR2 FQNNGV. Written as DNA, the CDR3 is TGTGCCAGCAGCCACGCCCCACGGGGGAAGTACAATGAGCAGTTCTTC. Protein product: CASSHAPRGKYNEQFF.

The CDR3 DNA is TGTGCCAGCAGCGGGCCTAGCTCCTACAATGAGCAGTTCTTC. Translating it yields CASSGPSSYNEQFF. The chain uses TRBV7-2 and TRBJ2-1; D gene uncertain. Germline CDR1 is SGHTA and CDR2 is FQGNSA. Trimming left V 5 bases short and J 0 bases short, with 8 bases between. This CDR3 has 14 amino acids.

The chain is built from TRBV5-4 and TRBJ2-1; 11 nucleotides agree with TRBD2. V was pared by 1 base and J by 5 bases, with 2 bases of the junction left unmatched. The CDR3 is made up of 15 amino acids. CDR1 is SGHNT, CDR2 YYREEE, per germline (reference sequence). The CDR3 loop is CASSLKLAGDNEQFF. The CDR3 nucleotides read TGTGCCAGCAGCTTGAAACTAGCGGGGGACAATGAGCAGTTCTTC.

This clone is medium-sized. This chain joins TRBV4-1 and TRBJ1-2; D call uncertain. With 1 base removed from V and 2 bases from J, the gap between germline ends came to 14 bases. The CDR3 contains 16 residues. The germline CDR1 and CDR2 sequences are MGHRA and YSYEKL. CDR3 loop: CASSQGPGRSNYGYTF. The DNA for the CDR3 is TGCGCCAGCAGCCAAGGGCCCGGACGGAGCAACTATGGCTACACCTTC.

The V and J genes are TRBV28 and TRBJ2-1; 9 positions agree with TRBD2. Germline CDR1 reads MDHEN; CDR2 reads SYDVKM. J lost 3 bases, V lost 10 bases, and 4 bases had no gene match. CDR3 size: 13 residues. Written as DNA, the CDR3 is TGTGCCACTCTAGCGGGGAGCTACAATGAGCAGTTCTTC. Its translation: CATLAGSYNEQFF. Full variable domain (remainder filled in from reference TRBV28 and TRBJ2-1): DVKVTQSSRYLVKRTGEKVFLECVQDMDHENMFWYRQDPGLGLRLIYFSYDVKMKEKGDIPEGYSVSREKKERFSLILESASTNQTSMYLCATLAGSYNEQFFGPGTRLTVL.

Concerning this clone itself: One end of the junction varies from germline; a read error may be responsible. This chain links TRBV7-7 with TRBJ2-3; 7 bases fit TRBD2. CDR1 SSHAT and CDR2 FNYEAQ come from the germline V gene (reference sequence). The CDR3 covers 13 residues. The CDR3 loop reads CASSLGGTDTQYF. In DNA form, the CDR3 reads TGTGCTAGCAGCTTGGGGGGGACAGATACGCAGTATTTT.